This T cell receptor beta chain derives from a study of shared clonotypes between healthy human individuals. Repertoires were generated with immunoSEQ multiplex PCR, while TCRdb's copy carries only in-frame clones and drops some. Of hundreds of thousands of clones listed, about 92% are singletons. Germline loops: CDR1 LNHDA, CDR2 SQIVND (reference sequence). This CDR3 contains 13 residues. The ends were cut back, 4 bases at V and 2 bases at J, with 6 bases in the middle. The naive CD8 subset, CD45RO-negative cells positively selected for CCR7, excluded terminally differentiated effector memory CD45RA+ cells.

The sample consisted of naive CD8+ T cells sorted from blood. The receptor was derived from a man aged 25 to 45 in good health. The chain links TRBV19 to TRBJ1-5; D is possibly TRBD1 (5 bases). The CDR3 spells CASSKQGNQPQHF. The CDR3 DNA reads TGTGCCAGTAGTAAACAGGGCAATCAGCCCCAGCATTTT.